This passage covers 18 T cell receptor beta chains from one sample sequenced in a study of blood T cell repertoires in COVID-19. This table comes from immunoSEQ multiplex PCR, and its TCRdb copy is limited to in-frame clones, with some not included. Among 25,000 to 30,000 clones, 89% were seen once, and the ten largest hold approximately 9.9%. Source material: peripheral blood. The receptors stem from a human donor in a cohort sampled during active COVID-19.

The chain has TRBV7-2 and TRBJ2-3; TRBD1 aligns across 10 bases. The V gene end was trimmed by 3 bases and the J gene end by 2 bases; junction bases not matched to a gene: 2. Germline V lookup: CDR1 SGHTA, CDR2 FQGNSA. The CDR3 consists of 15 residues. The CDR3 here is CASSLGQGNTDTQYF. The CDR3 DNA sequence: TGTGCCAGCAGCTTGGGACAGGGGAACACAGATACGCAGTATTTT.

In this sample, this clone turned up once. V gene TRBV7-2 combines with J gene TRBJ2-2; 7 bases are shared with TRBD1. This CDR3 comprises 16 residues. J lost 0 bases, V lost 2 bases, and 3 bases had no gene match. Germline V gene sequence: CDR1 SGHTA, CDR2 FQGNSA. The CDR3, as DNA: TGTGCCAGCAGCTTATATGGGACAGCGAACACCGGGGAGCTGTTTTTT. This encodes CASSLYGTANTGELFF.

V gene TRBV19 combines with J gene TRBJ2-4; 10 positions match TRBD2. The germline CDR1 and CDR2 sequences are LNHDA and SQIVND (reference sequence). The CDR3 loop spans 15 amino acids. Trimming took 0 bases from V and 7 from J; bases not matched to a gene: 3. The DNA for the CDR3 is TGTGCCAGTAGTATAGACTCTAGCGGGGGTAACATTCAGTACTTC. Translating gives CASSIDSSGGNIQYF. Together with reference TRBV19 and TRBJ2-4, the CDR3 gives the full variable domain: DGGITQSPKYLFRKEGQNVTLSCEQNLNHDAMYWYRQDPGQGLRLIYYSQIVNDFQKGDIAEGYSVSREKKESFPLTVTSAQKNPTAFYLCASSIDSSGGNIQYFGAGTRLSVL.

This chain joins TRBV10-3 and TRBJ2-7, with TRBD2 matching over 7 bases. With 2 bases clipped from V and 2 bases from J, the junction kept 6 bases outside the gene matches. Per the germline V gene, CDR1 is ENHRY and CDR2 is SYGVKD. CDR3 length: 15 residues. The CDR3 bases are TGTGCCATCAGTGAGATGGAAGCGGGGCCCTACGAGCAGTACTTC. Encoded protein: CAISEMEAGPYEQYF.

The chain combines TRBV7-9 with TRBJ1-2, with D perhaps TRBD1 (5 bases). The germline gives CDR1 SEHNR, CDR2 FQNEAQ (reference sequence). There are 14 residues in the CDR3. The ends were cut back, 1 base at V and 5 bases at J, with 11 bases in the middle. CDR3 sequence: CASSLGGLMYGYTF. The CDR3 DNA reads TGTGCCAGCAGCTTAGGGGGACTGATGTATGGCTACACCTTC.

The DNA for the CDR3 is TGTGCCAGCAGTTACTCTACGGATAGGGGGCGAAGACGTCAGCCCCAGCATTTT. Protein product: CASSYSTDRGRRRQPQHF. The genes are TRBV6-2 or TRBV6-3 and TRBJ1-5, with 7 nucleotides matching TRBD1. CDR3 length equals 18 residues. The V gene's germline CDR1 is MNHEY and CDR2 SVGEGT. V shed 0 bases, J shed 6 bases, and the junction held 14 bases outside the gene matches.

The chain joins TRBV10-3 to TRBJ2-5, with a possible D match to TRBD1 (6 bases). Germline V gene data show CDR1 as ENHRY and CDR2 as SYGVKD. The V gene lost 1 base and the J gene lost 2 bases, with 8 bases spanning the gap. The CDR3 totals 14 residues. CDR3 amino acids: CAISEFDRQETQYF. Here the CDR3 DNA reads TGTGCCATCAGTGAGTTCGACAGGCAAGAGACCCAGTACTTC.

V is TRBV7-2 and J is TRBJ2-7, with D perhaps TRBD2 (6 bases). Germline loops: CDR1 SGHTA, CDR2 FQGNSA. The CDR3 is made up of 15 amino acids. V lost 0 bases to trimming and J lost 3 bases, with 12 bases between them. The CDR3 spells CASSLARGNGYEQYF. The CDR3, as DNA: TGTGCCAGCAGCTTAGCTCGGGGGAACGGCTACGAGCAGTACTTC. Complete variable domain (other parts from reference TRBV7-2 and TRBJ2-7): GAGVSQSPSNKVTEKGKDVELRCDPISGHTALYWYRQSLGQGLEFLIYFQGNSAPDKSGLPSDRFSAERTGGSVSTLTIQRTQQEDSAVYLCASSLARGNGYEQYFGPGTRLTVT.

V is TRBV6-5 and J is TRBJ2-7; TRBD2 might be the D (6 bases). The V gene lost 0 bases and the J gene lost 7 bases, with 16 bases spanning the gap. CDR1 MNHEY and CDR2 SVGAGI come from the germline V gene. This CDR3 has 15 residues. The chain's CDR3 is CASSYSNAQLAEQYF. The CDR3 DNA is TGTGCCAGCAGTTACTCGAATGCGCAACTAGCTGAGCAGTACTTC.

The CDR3 DNA sequence: TGTGCCAGCAGTTTATATGAGGGTTCCAATTCACCCCTCCACTTT. It translates to CASSLYEGSNSPLHF. This chain uses TRBV27 with TRBJ1-6, with D unclear. V shed 1 base and J shed 7 bases, with 11 bases lying between them. CDR1 and CDR2 from the germline V gene are MNHEY and SMNVEV (reference sequence). The CDR3 is 15 amino acids.

This chain uses TRBV9 with TRBJ2-7, with 9 positions matching TRBD1. The CDR3 is 16 residues long. CDR1 and CDR2 (germline): SGDLS, YYNGEE. With V trimmed by 0 bases and J by 4 bases, 8 bases remained unmatched. The chain's CDR3 is CASSVGVGQGVYEQYF. CDR3 nucleotide sequence: TGTGCCAGCAGCGTAGGGGTGGGACAGGGAGTATACGAGCAGTACTTC.

V gene TRBV20-1 combines with J gene TRBJ2-7; no clear D. Germline lookup yields CDR1 DFQATT and CDR2 SNEGSKA (reference sequence). The CDR3 is 15 residues long. V gave up 3 bases and J gave up 2 bases, with 17 bases separating them. The CDR3 DNA reads TGCAGTGCTAGTACGTCCGGAGACTCAACCTACGAGCAGTACTTC. It codes for CSASTSGDSTYEQYF.

This clone was picked up one time. The V call is TRBV6-9, the J call TRBJ1-4; possible D gene TRBD1, 5 bases. The CDR3 is 17 amino acids. With 2 bases removed from V and 4 bases from J, the gap between germline ends came to 17 bases. CDR1 is MNHGY, CDR2 SVAAGI, per germline. CDR3 amino acids: CASSYRTGDGFNEKLFF. The CDR3 region has the DNA TGTGCCAGCAGTTATCGTACGGGGGACGGGTTTAATGAAAAACTGTTTTTT.

This clone appeared a few times. The V and J genes are TRBV7-9 and TRBJ2-3, with a tentative D call TRBD2 (5 bases). Germline CDR1 SEHNR, CDR2 FQNEAQ (reference sequence). Trimming pared 0 bases from V and 4 bases from J, leaving 14 bases between. The length of the CDR3 is 16 residues. The CDR3 sequence: CASSLAQSRGSDTQYF. DNA of the CDR3: TGTGCCAGCAGCTTAGCGCAGTCACGGGGATCAGATACGCAGTATTTT.

The J gene is TRBJ2-3, the V gene TRBV7-8; 10 bases match TRBD2. The CDR3 runs to 15 residues. Germline V gene sequence: CDR1 SGHVS, CDR2 FQNEAQ. V lost 5 bases to trimming and J lost 2 bases; unmatched junction nucleotides: 4. This chain's CDR3 is CASSQRGGPTDTQYF. DNA of the CDR3: TGTGCCAGCAGCCAGCGGGGGGGCCCCACAGATACGCAGTATTTT.

The chain is built from TRBV7-6 and TRBJ2-2; TRBD2 matches 7 bases. Trimming took 5 bases from V and 5 from J; bases not matched to a gene: 8. Germline V gives CDR1 SGHVS, CDR2 FNYEAQ. The CDR3 loop spans 15 amino acids. The chain's CDR3 is CASSLRLARTGELFF. The CDR3 DNA is TGTGCCAGCAGCCTCCGACTAGCTCGGACCGGGGAGCTGTTTTTT.

The rearrangement joins TRBV12-3 or TRBV12-4 to TRBJ2-7, with TRBD1 matching 10 bases. Trimming cost V 3 bases and J 6 bases; bases outside gene matches: 2. The CDR3 is made up of 13 amino acids. CDR3 in DNA: TGTGCCAGCAGTTTGACAGGGGGCTCCGAGCAGTACTTC. Translation: CASSLTGGSEQYF.

The V and J genes are TRBV7-8 and TRBJ1-5; TRBD1 aligns across 7 bases. V dropped 5 bases and J dropped 0; count of bases not matched to a gene: 10. Germline values: CDR1 SGHVS, CDR2 FQNEAQ. The CDR3 has 17 amino acids. This CDR3 reads CASSRRQGRYSNQPQHF. The CDR3 region has the DNA TGTGCCAGCAGCAGACGACAGGGCCGTTATAGCAATCAGCCCCAGCATTTT.